Sequencing of this T cell receptor (beta chain) was carried out in a study of regulatory T cells in long-lasting Graves disease (dated by TCRdb to about 2021). General notes on the study: Persistent Graves' disease meant more than 5 years of antithyroid drug treatment with TSH receptor autoantibodies that stayed positive. Persistent Graves' disease patients were compared with newly diagnosed Graves' disease patients by peripheral blood TCR sequencing and RNA sequencing. The study took place in China and was registered as a clinical trial. A total of roughly 35 samples underwent TCR sequencing: about 13 from persistent and around 20 from newly diagnosed Graves' disease patients. Persistent Graves' disease patients in the clinical cohort had taken antithyroid drugs for about 10.3 years on average.

This clonotype was found a few times. Its antigen specificity is not known. The input lacks base qualities; no much larger clone sits a single base away. The library came from multiplex PCR. The run used an Illumina HiSeq 4000. iRepertoire HTBI primers and Arm-PCR amplification of CDR3 regions were used to construct TCR beta libraries. Before sequencing, the PCR products went through gel purification. The study's own analysis went as follows. A total of roughly 58 TRBV and under 15 TRBJ segments were identified across samples and were used for gene usage analysis of CDR3 amino acid clonotypes. COPE and FqMerger were used to merge filtered high-quality paired reads into contigs. BLAST was used to align contigs to IMGT TRBV, TRBD and TRBJ reference genes, with CDR3 defined following IMGT. Clonotypes above 0.1% frequency were classified as highly expanded clones. Shannon entropy was used to measure repertoire diversity, and the Gini coefficient was used to measure V-J evenness. A clonotype found in more than one individual was treated as public. The public reads were run again by TCRdb, first through fastp at Q25 and then through MiXCR, and only productive beta chains were kept. For every CDR3 protein sequence, its rows merge into one entry that carries the most common genes and DNA. The V and J calls follow TCRdb's processing rather than the paper's. Counted in this sample were under 350,000 distinct CDR3 sequences; 22% of them appeared once. Of the sample, more than 50% is held by the ten largest clones.

This sample's time point label indicates: persistent/refractory GD, antithyroid drugs over 5 years with positive TRAb. RNA was extracted from PBMCs in TRIzol for both TCR sequencing and RNA sequencing. Graves' disease was diagnosed according to American Thyroid Association guidelines. Recruitment of patients was carried out at an endocrinology department in Xi'an, China. From each patient, about 9 milliliters of peripheral blood was collected into an EDTA anticoagulant tube. Ficoll Paque Plus density gradient separation was used to isolate PBMCs, and no further T cell sorting was done. An Agilent 2100 Bioanalyzer and agarose gel were used to check RNA quality, and a NanoDrop 2000 was used to measure RNA concentration. Paper-wide results and their limitations: Sequencing and analysis were limited to the TCR beta chain. Only peripheral blood was studied, because thyroid tissue, the primary lesion, was inaccessible. Compared with newly diagnosed patients, patients with persistent Graves' disease had lower TCR Shannon entropy and fewer highly expanded clones, which suggests clonal expansion. The authors acknowledged the small sample size as a limitation that may reduce accuracy. More public clonotypes were shared among persistent patients (more than 2,500) than among newly diagnosed patients (966).

This TCR derives from a female donor with Graves disease. The sample here was peripheral blood mononuclear cells (PBMCs), taken when the disease was refractory, from a patient treated with antithyroid drugs.

The nucleotide sequence reads as follows: TGCAGTGCGCCCCGGGAGGGGGTGGGCACAGATACGCAGTATTTT. Its protein product is CSAPREGVGTDTQYF. The rearranged chain carries TRBV20-1 and TRBJ2-3, with 8 bases aligning to TRBD2. Based on the germline V gene (reference sequence), the CDR1 and CDR2 sequences are DFQATT and SNEGSKA. The CDR3 runs 15 residues from the cysteine to the phenylalanine. This entry keeps only the CDR3 DNA: 45 bases, framed from base 1. Trimming accounts for 6 bases at V and 1 base at J, while the number of junction bases matched to no gene is 9.